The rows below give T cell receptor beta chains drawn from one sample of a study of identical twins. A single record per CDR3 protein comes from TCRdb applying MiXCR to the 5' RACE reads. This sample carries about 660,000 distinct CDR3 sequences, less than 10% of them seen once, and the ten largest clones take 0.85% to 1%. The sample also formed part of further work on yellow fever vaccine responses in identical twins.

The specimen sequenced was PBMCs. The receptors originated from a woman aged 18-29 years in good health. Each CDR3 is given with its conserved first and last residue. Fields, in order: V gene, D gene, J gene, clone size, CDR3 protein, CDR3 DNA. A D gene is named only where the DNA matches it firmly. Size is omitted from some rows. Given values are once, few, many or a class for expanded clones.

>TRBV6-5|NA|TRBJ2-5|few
CASSYDLFGETQYF
TGTGCCAGCAGTTACGACCTATTTGGTGAGACCCAGTACTTC
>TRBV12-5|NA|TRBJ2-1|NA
CASGLSVNEQFF
TGTGCTAGTGGTTTGAGCGTAAATGAGCAGTTCTTC
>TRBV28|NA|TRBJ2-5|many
CASGEVTETQYF
TGTGCCAGCGGGGAAGTTACAGAGACCCAGTACTTC
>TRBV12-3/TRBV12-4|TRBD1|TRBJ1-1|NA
CASSPGTVTNTEAFF
TGTGCCAGCAGCCCAGGGACAGTAACGAACACTGAAGCTTTCTTT
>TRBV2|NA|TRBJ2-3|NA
CASSEGTVEISDTQYF
TGTGCCAGCAGCGAAGGGACCGTCGAGATCTCAGATACGCAGTATTTT
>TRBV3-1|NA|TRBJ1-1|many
CASSQRGAPGEAFF
TGTGCCAGCAGCCAAAGGGGGGCCCCCGGAGAAGCTTTCTTT
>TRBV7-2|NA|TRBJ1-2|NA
CASSSGFGSWYTF
TGTGCCAGCAGTTCAGGGTTTGGTTCGTGGTACACCTTC
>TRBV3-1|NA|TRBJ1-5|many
CASSPSRGVVQPQHF
TGTGCCAGCAGCCCCAGCAGGGGAGTAGTCCAGCCCCAGCATTTT
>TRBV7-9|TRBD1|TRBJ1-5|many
CASSSTGGGNQPQHF
TGTGCCAGCAGCTCGACAGGGGGCGGCAATCAGCCCCAGCATTTT
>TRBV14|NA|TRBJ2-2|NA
CASGLDTGELFF
TGTGCCAGTGGACTGGACACCGGGGAGCTGTTTTTT
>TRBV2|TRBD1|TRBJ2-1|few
CASPGQGRLDEQFF
TGTGCCAGTCCGGGACAGGGTCGGTTGGATGAGCAGTTCTTC
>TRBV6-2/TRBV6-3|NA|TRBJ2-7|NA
CASSYQGDEQYF
TGTGCCAGCAGTTATCAGGGCGACGAGCAGTACTTC
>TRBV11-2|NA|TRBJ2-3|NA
CASSLGLRGVTSDTQYF
TGTGCCAGCAGCTTAGGTCTTCGCGGGGTGACGTCAGATACGCAGTATTTT
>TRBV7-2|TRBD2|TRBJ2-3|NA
CASSLGFGTSGGAPTDTQYF
TGTGCCAGCAGCTTAGGCTTCGGGACTAGCGGGGGGGCTCCCACAGATACGCAGTATTTT
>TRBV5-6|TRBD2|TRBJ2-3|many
CASSLVAGVIDTQYF
TGTGCCAGCAGCTTGGTAGCGGGAGTGATAGATACGCAGTATTTT
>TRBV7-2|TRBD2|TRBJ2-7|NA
CASSITSGSYEQYF
TGTGCCAGCAGCATAACTAGCGGCTCCTACGAGCAGTACTTC
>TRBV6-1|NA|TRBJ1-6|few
CASRPGTANSPLHF
TGTGCCAGCAGGCCCGGGACGGCAAATTCACCCCTCCACTTT
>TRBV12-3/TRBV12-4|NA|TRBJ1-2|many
CASSLGVQLGGYTF
TGTGCCAGCAGTTTAGGGGTTCAATTAGGCGGCTACACCTTC
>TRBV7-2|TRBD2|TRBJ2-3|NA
CASSLRAGGLGDTQYF
TGTGCCAGCAGCTTAAGGGCGGGAGGATTGGGAGATACGCAGTATTTT
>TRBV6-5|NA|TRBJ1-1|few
CASSFSGTRRAFF
TGTGCCAGCAGTTTCTCGGGAACGCGGAGAGCTTTCTTT
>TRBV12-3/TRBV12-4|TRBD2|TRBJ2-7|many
CASKPSGAYEQYF
TGTGCCAGCAAACCTAGCGGGGCCTACGAGCAGTACTTC
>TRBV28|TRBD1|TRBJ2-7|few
CASSLNGIGGSDEQYF
TGTGCCAGCAGTTTAAACGGTATAGGGGGCAGCGACGAGCAGTACTTC
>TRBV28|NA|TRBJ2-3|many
CASSSFSFGTDTQYF
TGTGCCAGCAGTTCGTTTAGTTTCGGCACAGATACGCAGTATTTT
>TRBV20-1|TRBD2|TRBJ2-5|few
CSARDALTSVLQETQYF
TGCAGTGCTAGAGATGCCCTAACTAGCGTACTCCAAGAGACCCAGTACTTC
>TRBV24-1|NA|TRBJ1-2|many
CATSDAKNYGYTF
TGTGCCACCAGTGATGCCAAAAACTATGGCTACACCTTC
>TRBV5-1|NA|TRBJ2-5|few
CASSLIQGVETQYF
TGCGCCAGCAGCTTGATACAGGGTGTGGAGACCCAGTACTTC
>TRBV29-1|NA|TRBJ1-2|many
CSVGTGYGYTF
TGCAGCGTTGGCACGGGCTATGGCTACACCTTC
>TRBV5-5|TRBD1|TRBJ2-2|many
CASSPRTGGNTGELFF
TGTGCCAGCAGCCCGCGGACAGGGGGCAACACCGGGGAGCTGTTTTTT